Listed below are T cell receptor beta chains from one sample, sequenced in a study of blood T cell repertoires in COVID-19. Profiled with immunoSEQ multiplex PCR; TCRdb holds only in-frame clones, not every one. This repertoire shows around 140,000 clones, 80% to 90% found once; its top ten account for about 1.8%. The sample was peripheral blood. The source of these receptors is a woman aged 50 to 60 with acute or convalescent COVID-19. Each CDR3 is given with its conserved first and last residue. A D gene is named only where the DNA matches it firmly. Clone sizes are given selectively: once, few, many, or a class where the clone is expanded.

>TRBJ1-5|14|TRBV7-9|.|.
TGTGCCAGCAGCTACGGGGGTCCCGTCCAGCCCCAGCATTTT
CASSYGGPVQPQHF
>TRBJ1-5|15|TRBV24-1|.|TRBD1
TGTGCCACCAGGGAAGACAGGGGAGGCAATCAGCCCCAGCATTTT
CATREDRGGNQPQHF
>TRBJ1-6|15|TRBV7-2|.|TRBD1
TGTGCCAGCAGCTTAGGGACAGGGTATAATTCACCCCTCCACTTT
CASSLGTGYNSPLHF
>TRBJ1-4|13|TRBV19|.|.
TGTGCCAGTAGTCCGCGGACTAATGAAAAACTGTTTTTT
CASSPRTNEKLFF
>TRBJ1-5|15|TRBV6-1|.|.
TGTGCCAGCAGTGAGTCTACCGCGAGCAATCAGCCCCAGCATTTT
CASSESTASNQPQHF
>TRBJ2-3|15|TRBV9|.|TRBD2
TGTGCCAGCAGCCCCCGGGGGGGCCCCTCAGATACGCAGTATTTT
CASSPRGGPSDTQYF
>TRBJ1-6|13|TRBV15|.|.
TGTGCCACCAGCAGTAGGGGAGGGTCACCCCTCCACTTT
CATSSRGGSPLHF
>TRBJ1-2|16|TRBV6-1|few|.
TGTGCCAGCAGTGAAGGTTGGCTCCCAGAGGGCTATGGCTACACCTTC
CASSEGWLPEGYGYTF
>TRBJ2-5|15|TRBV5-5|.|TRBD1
TGTGCCAGCAGATACTGGACAGGGGAGGGAGAGACCCAGTACTTC
CASRYWTGEGETQYF
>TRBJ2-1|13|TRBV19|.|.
TGTGCCAGTAGTATACTAGTCAGCAATGAGCAGTTCTTC
CASSILVSNEQFF
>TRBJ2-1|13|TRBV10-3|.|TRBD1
TGTGCCATCGGGGGACAGGGGGACAATGAGCAGTTCTTC
CAIGGQGDNEQFF
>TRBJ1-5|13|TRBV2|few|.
TGTGCCAGCGAACGGGAGAGCAATCAGCCCCAGCATTTT
CASERESNQPQHF
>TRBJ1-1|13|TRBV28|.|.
TGTGCCAGCAGTTGGGGGCTGAACACTGAAGCTTTCTTT
CASSWGLNTEAFF
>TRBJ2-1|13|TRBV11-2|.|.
TGTGCCAGCAGCTTAGAGCTAGTCAATGAGCAGTTCTTC
CASSLELVNEQFF
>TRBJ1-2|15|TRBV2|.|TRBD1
TGTGCCAGCAGTTTTACCAAACAGGGGGCGGAGGGCTACACCTTC
CASSFTKQGAEGYTF
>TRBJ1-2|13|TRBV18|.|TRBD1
TGTGCCAGCTCGCCTTCGGGACAGGGGGTTTTCACCTTC
CASSPSGQGVFTF
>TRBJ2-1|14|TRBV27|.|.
TGTGCCAGCAGTTTAAAGCCATTTTACAATGAGCAGTTCTTC
CASSLKPFYNEQFF
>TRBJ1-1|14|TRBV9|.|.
TGTGCCAGCAGCGTAGCCTTCGGGAACACTGAAGCTTTCTTT
CASSVAFGNTEAFF
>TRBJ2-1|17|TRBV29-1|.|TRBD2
TGCAGCGTTGTCTGGCTAGCGGGGGTGTTCTCCTACAATGAGCAGTTCTTC
CSVVWLAGVFSYNEQFF
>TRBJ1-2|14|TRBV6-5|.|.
TGTGCCAGCAGTTACGACAGAGACGGCTATGGCTACACCTTC
CASSYDRDGYGYTF
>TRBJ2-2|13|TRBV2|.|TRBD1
TGTGCCAGCAGACAGGGGGCATCCGGGGAGCTGTTTTTT
CASRQGASGELFF
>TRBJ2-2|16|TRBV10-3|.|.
TGTGCCATCAGTGAGTCAGCTAGCGCGAACACCGGGGAGCTGTTTTTT
CAISESASANTGELFF
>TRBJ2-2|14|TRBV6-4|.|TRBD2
TGTGCCAGCAGTGAGCGGGGGGACACCGGGGAGCTGTTTTTT
CASSERGDTGELFF
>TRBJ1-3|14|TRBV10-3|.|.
TGTGCCATCAGTGATATGGACTTAGGAAACACCATATATTTT
CAISDMDLGNTIYF
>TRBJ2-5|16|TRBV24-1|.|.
TGTGCCACCAGTGATGGGGCACAACAGGTCCAGGAGACCCAGTACTTC
CATSDGAQQVQETQYF
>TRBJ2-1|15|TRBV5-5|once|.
TGTGCCAGCAGCTTGGCCCAGGGGCCGTACAATGAGCAGTTCTTC
CASSLAQGPYNEQFF
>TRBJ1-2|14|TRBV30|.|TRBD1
TGTGCCTGGACTAAGATTACAGGGGGCTATGGCTACACCTTC
CAWTKITGGYGYTF
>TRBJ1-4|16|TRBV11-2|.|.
TGTGCCAGCAGCTTAGATCGGCCTCGGGCTAATGAAAAACTGTTTTTT
CASSLDRPRANEKLFF
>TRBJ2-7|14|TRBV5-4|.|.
TGTGCCAGCACCCCCAGCGCAGGGGACTACGAGCAGTACTTC
CASTPSAGDYEQYF
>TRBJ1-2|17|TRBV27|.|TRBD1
TGTGCCAGCAGTTTAGGGCCCCCGGGACAGGGGTTATATGGCTACACCTTC
CASSLGPPGQGLYGYTF
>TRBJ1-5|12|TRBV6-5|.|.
TGTGCCACCGCCAGGCCGGGGGGGCCCCAGCATTTT
CATARPGGPQHF
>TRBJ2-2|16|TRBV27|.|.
TGTGCCAGCAGCTTCAGGACAGTTCGGAACACCGGGGAGCTGTTTTTT
CASSFRTVRNTGELFF
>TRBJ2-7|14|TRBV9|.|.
TGTGCCGGCAACCCCAGCGGTAGCTCCTACGAGCAGTACTTC
CAGNPSGSSYEQYF
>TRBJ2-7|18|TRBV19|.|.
TGTGCCAGTAGTATCGCTTCTATCTTAGGGGCGGTAGGCTACGAGCAGTACTTC
CASSIASILGAVGYEQYF
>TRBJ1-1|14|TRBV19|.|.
TGTGCCAGTAGCAAGACAGGAGTGAACACTGAAGCTTTCTTT
CASSKTGVNTEAFF
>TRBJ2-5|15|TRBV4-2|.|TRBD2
TGTGCCAGCAGCCGGACTAGCGGGGAACAAGAGACCCAGTACTTC
CASSRTSGEQETQYF
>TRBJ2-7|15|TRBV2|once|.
TGTGCCAGCAGTGGGGAACGGACACTCTCCTACGAGCAGTACTTC
CASSGERTLSYEQYF
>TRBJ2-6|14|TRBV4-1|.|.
TGCGCCAGCGGGCAGGGGTCTGGGGCCAACGTCCTGACTTTC
CASGQGSGANVLTF
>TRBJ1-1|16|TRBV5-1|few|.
TGCGCCAGCAGCTCACACCTGGCGGTAATGAACACTGAAGCTTTCTTT
CASSSHLAVMNTEAFF
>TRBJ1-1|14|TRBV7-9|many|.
TGTGCCAGCAGCTTCCAGCCTCGGGACACTGAAGCTTTCTTT
CASSFQPRDTEAFF
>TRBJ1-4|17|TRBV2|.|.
TGTGCCAGCAATGGGGCCAGTGGAGGGAGCCTCCTCGAAAAACTGTTTTTT
CASNGASGGSLLEKLFF
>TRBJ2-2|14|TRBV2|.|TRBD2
TGTGCCAGCCAGACTAGCGGAAACACCGGGGAGCTGTTTTTT
CASQTSGNTGELFF
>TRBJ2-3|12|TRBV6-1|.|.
TGTGCCAGCAGTGAATATACTAGAGTCCTCTATTTT
CASSEYTRVLYF
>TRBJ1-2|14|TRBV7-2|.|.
TGTGCCAGCAGCACCTCTTGGGCAGGGAATGGCTACACCTTC
CASSTSWAGNGYTF
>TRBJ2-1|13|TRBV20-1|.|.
TGCAGTGCTAGTCGTCCGGAGTACAATGAGCAGTTCTTC
CSASRPEYNEQFF
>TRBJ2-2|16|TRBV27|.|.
TGTGCCAGCAGTTTTTGGGGAGCGGGGAACACCGGGGAGCTGTTTTTT
CASSFWGAGNTGELFF
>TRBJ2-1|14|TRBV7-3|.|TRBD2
TGTGCCAGCAGCTCTAGCGGGACTTACAATGAGCAGTTCTTC
CASSSSGTYNEQFF